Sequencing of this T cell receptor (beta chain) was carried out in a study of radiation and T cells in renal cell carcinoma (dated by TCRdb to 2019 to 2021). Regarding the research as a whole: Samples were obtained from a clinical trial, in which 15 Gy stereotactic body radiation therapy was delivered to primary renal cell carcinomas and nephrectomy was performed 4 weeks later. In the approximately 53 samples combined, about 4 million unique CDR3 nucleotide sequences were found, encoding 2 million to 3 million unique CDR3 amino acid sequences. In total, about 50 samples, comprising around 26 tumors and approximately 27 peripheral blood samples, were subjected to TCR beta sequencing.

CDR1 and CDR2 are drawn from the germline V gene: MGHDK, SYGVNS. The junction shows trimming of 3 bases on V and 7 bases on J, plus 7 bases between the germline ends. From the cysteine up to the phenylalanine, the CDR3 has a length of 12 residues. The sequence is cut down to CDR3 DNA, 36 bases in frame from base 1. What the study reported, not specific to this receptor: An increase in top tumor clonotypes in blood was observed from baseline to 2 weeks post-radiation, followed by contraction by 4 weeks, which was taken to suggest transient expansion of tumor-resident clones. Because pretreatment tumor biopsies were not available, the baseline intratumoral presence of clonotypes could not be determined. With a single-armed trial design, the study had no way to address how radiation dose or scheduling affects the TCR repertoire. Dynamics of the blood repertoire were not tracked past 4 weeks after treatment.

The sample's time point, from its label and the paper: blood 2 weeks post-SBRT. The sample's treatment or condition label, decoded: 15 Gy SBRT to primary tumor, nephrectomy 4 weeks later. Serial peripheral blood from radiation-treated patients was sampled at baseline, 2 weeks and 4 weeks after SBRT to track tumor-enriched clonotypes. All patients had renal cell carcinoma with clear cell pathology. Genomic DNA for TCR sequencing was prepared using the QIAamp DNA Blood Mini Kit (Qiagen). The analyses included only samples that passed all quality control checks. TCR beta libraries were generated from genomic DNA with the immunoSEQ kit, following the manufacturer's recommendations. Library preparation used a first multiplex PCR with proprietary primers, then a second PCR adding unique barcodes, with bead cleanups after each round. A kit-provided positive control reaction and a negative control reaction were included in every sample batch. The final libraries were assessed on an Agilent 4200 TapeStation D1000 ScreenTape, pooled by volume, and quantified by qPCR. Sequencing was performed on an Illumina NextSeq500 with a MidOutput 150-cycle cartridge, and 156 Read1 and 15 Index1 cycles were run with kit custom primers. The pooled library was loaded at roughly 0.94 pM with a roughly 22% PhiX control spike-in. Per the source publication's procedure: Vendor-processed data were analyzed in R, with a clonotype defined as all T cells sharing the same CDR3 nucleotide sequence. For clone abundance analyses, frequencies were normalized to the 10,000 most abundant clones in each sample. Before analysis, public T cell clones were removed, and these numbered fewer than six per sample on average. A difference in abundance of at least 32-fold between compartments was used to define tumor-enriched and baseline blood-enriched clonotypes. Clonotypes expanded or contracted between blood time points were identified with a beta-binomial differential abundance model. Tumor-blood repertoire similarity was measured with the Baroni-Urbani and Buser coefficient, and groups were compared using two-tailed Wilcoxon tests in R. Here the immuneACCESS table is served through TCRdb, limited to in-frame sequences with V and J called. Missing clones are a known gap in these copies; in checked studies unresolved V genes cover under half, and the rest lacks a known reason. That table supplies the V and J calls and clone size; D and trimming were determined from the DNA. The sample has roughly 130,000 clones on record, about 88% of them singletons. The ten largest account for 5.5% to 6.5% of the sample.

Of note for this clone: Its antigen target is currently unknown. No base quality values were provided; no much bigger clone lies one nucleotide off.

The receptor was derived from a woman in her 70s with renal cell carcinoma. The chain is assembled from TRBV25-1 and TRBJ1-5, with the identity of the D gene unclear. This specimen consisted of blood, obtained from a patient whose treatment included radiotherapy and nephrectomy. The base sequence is TGTGCCAGCAGTGAGGGATCCCAGCCCCAGCATTTT. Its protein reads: CASSEGSQPQHF.